The 15 T cell receptor beta chains in this list originate from one sample, sequenced in a study of blood T cell repertoires in COVID-19. Measured with immunoSEQ multiplex PCR; TCRdb has only the in-frame clones, and not every one. The sample consists of 65,000 to 90,000 clones, roughly nine tenths of them appearing once. Sequences were obtained from peripheral blood. The origin of the receptors is a man aged 50-60 years with acute or convalescent COVID-19.

The chain couples TRBV5-4 to TRBJ2-1; D might be TRBD1 (5 bases). The V end lost 3 bases, the J end lost 9 bases, and 7 bases lay between the germline ends. CDR3 length: 11 amino acids. The germline V gene has CDR1 SGHNT and CDR2 YYREEE (reference sequence). CDR3 protein: CASSWGGEQFF. In DNA form, the CDR3 reads TGTGCCAGCAGCTGGGGCGGTGAGCAGTTCTTC.

The chain recombines TRBV21-1 with TRBJ1-1; the table's D call TRBD1 went unverified against the DNA. TRBV21-1 is flagged as a pseudogene. The CDR3 is made up of 15 amino acids. The CDR3 coding sequence is TGTGCCAGCAGCGCTTTTGACAGGGGGATCGCTGAAGCTTTCTTT. As protein: CASSAFDRGIAEAFF.

The chain employs TRBV19 and TRBJ1-2, with TRBD1 matching 8 bases. Germline CDR1 is LNHDA and CDR2 is SQIVND (reference sequence). The CDR3 totals 14 residues. The V segment lost 7 bases and the J segment 1 base; nucleotides outside the gene matches: 5. In DNA, the CDR3 is TGTGCCAGTATCGCGACAGGGGATAACTATGGCTACACCTTC. Translation: CASIATGDNYGYTF.

The chain recombines TRBV5-5 with TRBJ1-1, with D possibly TRBD1 on 5 matching bases. The V gene lost 6 bases and the J gene lost 1 base, with 13 bases spanning the gap. This CDR3 has 14 amino acids. CDR1 and CDR2 (germline): SGHKS, YYEKEE (reference sequence). The CDR3 region is CASTITGTNTEAFF. Here the CDR3 DNA reads TGTGCCAGCACCATAACAGGAACGAACACTGAAGCTTTCTTT.

The CDR3 protein is CASSPRRGMNTEAFF. CDR3 sequence (DNA): TGTGCCAGCAGCCCGCGTCGGGGAATGAACACTGAAGCTTTCTTT. The V and J genes are TRBV5-6 and TRBJ1-1, with no clear D. CDR1 SGHDT and CDR2 YYEEEE come from the germline V gene. This CDR3 is 15 amino acids long. The ends were cut back, 4 bases at V and 0 bases at J, with 13 bases in the middle.

This chain joins TRBV2 and TRBJ1-2; 9 bases are a match to TRBD1. Trimming took 3 bases from V and 3 from J; bases not matched to a gene: 2. CDR3 length: 14 residues. Germline CDR1 SNHLY, CDR2 FYNNEI. The DNA for the CDR3 is TGTGCCAGCAGTGAGGGACAGGGACACTATGGCTACACCTTC. Amino acids: CASSEGQGHYGYTF.

A single count supports this clone. The chain couples TRBV2 to TRBJ1-1; the match to TRBD1 covers 7 bases. This CDR3 region has 13 residues. The V segment lost 6 bases and the J segment 1 base; nucleotides outside the gene matches: 2. Germline V CDR1 and CDR2: SNHLY, FYNNEI. The CDR3 spells CASRGQPNTEAFF. DNA of the CDR3: TGTGCCAGCAGGGGACAGCCGAACACTGAAGCTTTCTTT.

The chain has TRBV6-5 and TRBJ1-1, with D perhaps TRBD1 (5 bases). This CDR3 is built from 12 residues. V was trimmed by 6 bases and J by 6 bases, leaving 11 bases between them. The germline V gene encodes CDR1 MNHEY and CDR2 SVGAGI. CDR3 amino acids: CASRGRGAEAFF. CDR3 nucleotides: TGTGCCAGCAGGGGGAGGGGCGCTGAAGCTTTCTTT.

The V call is TRBV5-1, the J call TRBJ2-7; 8 nucleotides match TRBD2. Germline assignment: CDR1 SGHRS and CDR2 YFSETQ. The CDR3 length is 15 residues. Germline trimming cut 0 bases from V and 4 bases from J; bases unmatched to any gene: 6. The chain's CDR3 is CASSLGGGTKYEQYF. The CDR3 bases are TGCGCCAGCAGCTTGGGCGGGGGGACTAAATACGAGCAGTACTTC. Based on the CDR3 plus reference TRBV5-1 and TRBJ2-7, the full variable domain is KAGVTQTPRYLIKTRGQQVTLSCSPISGHRSVSWYQQTPGQGLQFLFEYFSETQRNKGNFPGRFSGRQFSNSRSEMNVSTLELGDSALYLCASSLGGGTKYEQYFGPGTRLTVT.

This clone was found once. J is TRBJ2-1 and V is TRBV5-1; 10 positions agree with TRBD2. The trim removed 4 bases at V and 6 bases at J, leaving 7 bases unmatched. The CDR3 extends over 15 amino acids. CDR1 and CDR2 (germline): SGHRS, YFSETQ. The CDR3 DNA reads TGCGCCAGCAGCCTGAGCGGGGGGGCGTTCAATGAGCAGTTCTTC. Protein sequence: CASSLSGGAFNEQFF.

To note about this clone: A read error may produce the germline difference seen at one junction end. CDR3 DNA: TGCGCCAGCAGCTTGGAGGGGGACAGGTCGATATTC. Translated, it gives CASSLEGDRSIF. The chain couples TRBV5-1 to TRBJ1-2; TRBD1 aligns across 8 bases. CDR1 is SGHRS and CDR2 is YFSETQ in the germline V gene. CDR3 length: 12 amino acids.

The chain joins TRBV5-1 to TRBJ1-3; 9 bases line up with TRBD1. CDR1 SGHRS and CDR2 YFSETQ come from the germline V gene. This CDR3 has 15 amino acids. J was trimmed by 4 bases and V by 1 base; bases with no gene match: 3. The CDR3 DNA sequence: TGCGCCAGCAGCTTGACAGGGGGCGCGGGAAACACCATATATTTT. Translating it yields CASSLTGGAGNTIYF. Based on the CDR3 plus reference TRBV5-1 and TRBJ1-3, the full variable domain is KAGVTQTPRYLIKTRGQQVTLSCSPISGHRSVSWYQQTPGQGLQFLFEYFSETQRNKGNFPGRFSGRQFSNSRSEMNVSTLELGDSALYLCASSLTGGAGNTIYFGEGSWLTVV.

The chain couples TRBV4-1 to TRBJ2-1, with 8 positions matching TRBD2. The CDR3 extends over 14 amino acids. Per germline, CDR1 MGHRA and CDR2 YSYEKL. After removal of 4 bases from V and 6 bases from J, the junction contained 5 bases not matched to a gene. The CDR3 reads CASSPTRGGNEQFF. In DNA, the CDR3 is TGCGCCAGCAGCCCGACCCGGGGGGGCAATGAGCAGTTCTTC.

This sequence joins TRBV7-2 and TRBJ2-5; tentative D call: TRBD2 (7 bases). V lost 5 bases and J lost 5, with 18 bases in between. Per germline, CDR1 SGHTA and CDR2 FQGNSA. The CDR3 length is 15 residues. DNA for the CDR3: TGTGCCAGCAGCCCTCCGGGGGGCGGGTTTGAGACCCAGTACTTC. This gives the protein CASSPPGGGFETQYF.

This rearrangement joins TRBV7-3 to TRBJ2-1, with 7 bases aligning to TRBD2. The germline V gene encodes CDR1 SGHTA and CDR2 FQGTGA. CDR3 length: 15 amino acids. V was clipped by 4 bases and J by 4 bases; unmatched bases: 7. CDR3 sequence reads: CASSYRAGQYNEQFF. CDR3 nucleotides: TGTGCCAGCAGCTATCGAGCGGGGCAGTACAATGAGCAGTTCTTC.